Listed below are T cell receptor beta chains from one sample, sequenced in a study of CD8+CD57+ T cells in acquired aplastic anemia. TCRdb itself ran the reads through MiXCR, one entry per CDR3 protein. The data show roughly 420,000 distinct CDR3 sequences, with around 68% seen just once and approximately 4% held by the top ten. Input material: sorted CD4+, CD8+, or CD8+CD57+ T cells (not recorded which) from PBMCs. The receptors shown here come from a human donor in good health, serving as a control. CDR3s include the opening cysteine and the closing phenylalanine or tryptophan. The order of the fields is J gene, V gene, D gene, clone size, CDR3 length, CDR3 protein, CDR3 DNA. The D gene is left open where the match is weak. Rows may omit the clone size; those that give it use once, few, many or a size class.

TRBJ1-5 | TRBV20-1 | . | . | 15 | CSARCGRGDNQPQHF | TGCAGTGCTAGATGTGGCCGGGGGGACAATCAGCCCCAGCACTTT
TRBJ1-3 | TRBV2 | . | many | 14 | CASRLQTSGNTIYF | TGTGCCAGCAGATTACAGACCTCTGGAAACACCATATATTTT
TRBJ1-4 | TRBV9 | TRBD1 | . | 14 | CASSSAGGNENLFF | TGCGCCAGCAGCTCAGCAGGGGGCAATGAAAATCTGTTTTTT
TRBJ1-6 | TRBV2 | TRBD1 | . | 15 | CASMRDRANNSPLHF | TGTGCCAGCATGCGGGACAGGGCAAATAATTCACCCCTCCACTTT
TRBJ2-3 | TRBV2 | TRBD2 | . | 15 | CASSTTSGTTGTQYF | TGTGCCAGCAGCACGACTAGCGGTACCACAGGTACGCAGTATTTT
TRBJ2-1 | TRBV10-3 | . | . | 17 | CAISEVRAWGGQGEQFF | TGTGCCATCAGTGAGGTCAGGGCGTGGGGGGGCCAAGGTGAGCAGTTCTTC
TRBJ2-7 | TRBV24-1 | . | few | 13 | CATSGGDSYEQYF | TGTGCCACCAGTGGTGGGGACTCCTACGAGCAGTACTTC
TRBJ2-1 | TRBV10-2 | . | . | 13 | CASSYTRNGKQFF | TGTGCCAGCAGTTACACGAGGAATGGTAAGCAGTTCTTC
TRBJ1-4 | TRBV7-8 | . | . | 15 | CASSPIPAVGAYEFF | TGTGCCAGCAGCCCCATACCCGCCGTCGGCGCCTACGAGTTTTTT
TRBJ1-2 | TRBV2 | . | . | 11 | CASVLVGGYTF | TGTGCCAGCGTGCTTGTTGGTGGCTACACCTTC
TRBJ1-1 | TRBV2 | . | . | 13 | CASNLGMKAEAFF | TGTGCCAGTAACCTGGGGATGAAAGCTGAAGCTTTCTTT
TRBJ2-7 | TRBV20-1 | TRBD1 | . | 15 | CSARPNPQGAYEQYF | TGCAGTGCTAGACCAAATCCACAGGGGGCCTACGAGCAGTACTTC
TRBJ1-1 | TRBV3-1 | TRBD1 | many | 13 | CASSQTGDTEAFF | TGTGCCAGCAGCCAGACAGGGGACACTGAAGCTTTCTTT
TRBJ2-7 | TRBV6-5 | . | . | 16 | CASSYGQPPNTGELYF | TGTGCCAGCAGTTATGGCCAGCCTCCGAACACCGGGGAGCTGTACTTC
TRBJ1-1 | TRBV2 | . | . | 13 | CASTAGRKTEAFF | TGTGCCAGCACGGCGGGGAGGAAAACTGAAGCTTTCTTT
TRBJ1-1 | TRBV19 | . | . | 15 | CASSIWGSKGNEDFF | TGTGCCAGTAGCATATGGGGGAGCAAGGGCAATGAAGACTTCTTT
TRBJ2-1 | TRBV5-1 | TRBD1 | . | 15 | CATSSDDRDPNEQFF | TGTGCCACCAGCAGTGACGACAGGGATCCTAATGAGCAGTTCTTC
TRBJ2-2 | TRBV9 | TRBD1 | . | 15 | CASSGRTGGNGQLFF | TGTGCCAGCAGCGGAAGGACAGGGGGAAATGGACAGCTGTTTTTT
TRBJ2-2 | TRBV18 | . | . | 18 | CASSPKKGQGENTGELFF | TGTGCCAGCTCACCAAAAAAAGGTCAAGGGGAGAACACCGGGGAGCTGTTTTTT
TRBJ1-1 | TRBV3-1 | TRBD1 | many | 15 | CASSPGQGRNTEAFF | TGTGCCAGCAGCCCTGGACAGGGACGCAACACTGAAGCTTTCTTT
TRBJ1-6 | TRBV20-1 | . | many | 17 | CSARPLGTPREGSPLHF | TGCAGTGCTAGGCCCCTGGGGACACCCAGAGAGGGATCACCCCTCCACTTT
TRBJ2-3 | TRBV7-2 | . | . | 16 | CASSHVDTQSFGTQYF | TGTGCCAGCAGCCACGTAGATACGCAGTCTTTTGGTACGCAGTATTTT
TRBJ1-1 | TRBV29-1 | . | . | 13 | CSVEDTNGAEAFF | TGCAGCGTTGAAGACACTAACGGGGCTGAAGCTTTCTTT
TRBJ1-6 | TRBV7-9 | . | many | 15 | CASSLSGTDGSPLHF | TGTGCCAGCAGCCTATCCGGGACCGACGGCTCACCCCTCCACTTT
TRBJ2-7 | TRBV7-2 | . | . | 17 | CASSSQGGGQETYEQYF | TGTGCCAGCAGCTCCCAGGGAGGGGGGCAAGAGACCTACGAGCAGTACTTC